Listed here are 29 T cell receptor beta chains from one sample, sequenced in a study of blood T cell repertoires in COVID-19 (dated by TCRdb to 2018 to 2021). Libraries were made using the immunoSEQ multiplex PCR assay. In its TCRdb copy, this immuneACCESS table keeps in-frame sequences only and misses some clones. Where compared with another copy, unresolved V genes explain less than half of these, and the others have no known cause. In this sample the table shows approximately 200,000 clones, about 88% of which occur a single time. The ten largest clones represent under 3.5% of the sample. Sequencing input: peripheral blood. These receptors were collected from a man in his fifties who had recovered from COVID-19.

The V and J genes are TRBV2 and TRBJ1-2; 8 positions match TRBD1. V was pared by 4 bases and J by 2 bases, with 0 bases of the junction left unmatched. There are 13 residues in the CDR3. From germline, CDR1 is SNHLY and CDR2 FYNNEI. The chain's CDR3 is CASSGDRNYGYTF. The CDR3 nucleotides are TGTGCCAGCAGTGGGGACAGGAACTATGGCTACACCTTC.

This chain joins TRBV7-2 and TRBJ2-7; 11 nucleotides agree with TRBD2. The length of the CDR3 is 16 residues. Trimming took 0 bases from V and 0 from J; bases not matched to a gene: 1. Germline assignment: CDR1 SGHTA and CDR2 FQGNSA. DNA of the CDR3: TGTGCCAGCAGCTTAGCCCTAGCGGGGGGCTCCTACGAGCAGTACTTC. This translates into CASSLALAGGSYEQYF.

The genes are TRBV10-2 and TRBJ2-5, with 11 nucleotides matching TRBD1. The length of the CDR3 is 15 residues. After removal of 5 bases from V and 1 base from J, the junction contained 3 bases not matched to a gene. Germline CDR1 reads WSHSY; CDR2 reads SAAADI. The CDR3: CASSPGQGVQETQYF. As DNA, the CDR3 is TGCGCCAGCAGTCCGGGACAGGGGGTCCAAGAGACCCAGTACTTC.

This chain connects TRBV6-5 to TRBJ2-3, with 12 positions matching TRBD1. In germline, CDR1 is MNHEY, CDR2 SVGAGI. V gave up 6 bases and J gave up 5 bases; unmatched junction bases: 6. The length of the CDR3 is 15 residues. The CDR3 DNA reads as TGTGCCAGCAGCGGAGGGACAGGGGGCTTAGATACGCAGTATTTT. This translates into CASSGGTGGLDTQYF.

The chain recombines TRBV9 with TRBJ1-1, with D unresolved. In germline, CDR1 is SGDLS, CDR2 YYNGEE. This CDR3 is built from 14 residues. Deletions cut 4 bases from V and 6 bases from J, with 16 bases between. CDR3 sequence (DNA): TGTGCCAGCAGCCCCGAGGGAGGTTCCGCTGAAGCTTTCTTT. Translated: CASSPEGGSAEAFF.

Here the CDR3 DNA reads TGTGCCAGCAGTGTGCAGGGCCCTAACTATGGCTACACCTTC. Its translation: CASSVQGPNYGYTF. The chain carries TRBV2 and TRBJ1-2; possible D gene TRBD1, 5 bases. This CDR3 has 14 amino acids. Per germline, CDR1 SNHLY and CDR2 FYNNEI. Trimming took off 4 bases at V and 0 bases at J, with 9 bases between the two ends. The whole variable domain, remainder taken from reference TRBV2 and TRBJ1-2, is EPEVTQTPSHQVTQMGQEVILRCVPISNHLYFYWYRQILGQKVEFLVSFYNNEISEKSEIFDDQFSVERPDGSNFTLKIRSTKLEDSAMYFCASSVQGPNYGYTFGSGTRLTVV.

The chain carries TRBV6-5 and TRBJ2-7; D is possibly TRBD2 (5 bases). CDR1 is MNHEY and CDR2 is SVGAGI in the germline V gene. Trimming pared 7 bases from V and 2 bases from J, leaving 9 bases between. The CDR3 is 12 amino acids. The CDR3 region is CASKTGTYEQYF. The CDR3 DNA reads TGTGCCAGCAAGACGGGGACCTACGAGCAGTACTTC.

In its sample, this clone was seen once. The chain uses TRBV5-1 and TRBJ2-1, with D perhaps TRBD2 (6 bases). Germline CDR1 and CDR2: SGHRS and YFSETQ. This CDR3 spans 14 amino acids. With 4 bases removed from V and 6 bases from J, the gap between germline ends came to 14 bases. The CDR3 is CASSARMGGNEQFF. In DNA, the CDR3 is TGCGCCAGCAGCGCGCGGATGGGGGGCAATGAGCAGTTCTTC. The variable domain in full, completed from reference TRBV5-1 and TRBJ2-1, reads KAGVTQTPRYLIKTRGQQVTLSCSPISGHRSVSWYQQTPGQGLQFLFEYFSETQRNKGNFPGRFSGRQFSNSRSEMNVSTLELGDSALYLCASSARMGGNEQFFGPGTRLTVL.

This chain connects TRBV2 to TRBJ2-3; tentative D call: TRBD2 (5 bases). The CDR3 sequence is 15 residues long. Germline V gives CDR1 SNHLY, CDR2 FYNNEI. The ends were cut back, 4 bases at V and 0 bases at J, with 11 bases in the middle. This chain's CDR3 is CASSGLAVSTDTQYF. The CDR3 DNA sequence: TGTGCCAGCAGTGGGCTAGCAGTTAGCACAGATACGCAGTATTTT.

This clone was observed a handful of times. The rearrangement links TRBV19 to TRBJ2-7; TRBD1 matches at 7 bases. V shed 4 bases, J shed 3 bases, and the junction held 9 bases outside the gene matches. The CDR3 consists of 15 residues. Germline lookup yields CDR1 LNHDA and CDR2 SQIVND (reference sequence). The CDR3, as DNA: TGTGCCAGTAGTAACCCGGGACAGCGAGGCTACGAGCAGTACTTC. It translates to CASSNPGQRGYEQYF. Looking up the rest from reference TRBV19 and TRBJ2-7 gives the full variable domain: DGGITQSPKYLFRKEGQNVTLSCEQNLNHDAMYWYRQDPGQGLRLIYYSQIVNDFQKGDIAEGYSVSREKKESFPLTVTSAQKNPTAFYLCASSNPGQRGYEQYFGPGTRLTVT.

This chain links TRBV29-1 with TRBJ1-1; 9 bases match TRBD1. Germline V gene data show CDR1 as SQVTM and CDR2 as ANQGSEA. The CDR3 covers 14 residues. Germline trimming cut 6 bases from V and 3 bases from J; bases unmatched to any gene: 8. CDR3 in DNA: TGCAGCGTCTCTACACAGGGGGCTCACACTGAAGCTTTCTTT. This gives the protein CSVSTQGAHTEAFF.

The CDR3 DNA reads TGTGCCAGCAGGGAAAACGGACAGGGAGGATCACCCCTCCACTTT. Protein: CASRENGQGGSPLHF. J is TRBJ1-6 and V is TRBV2; 8 nucleotides line up with TRBD1. Looked up from germline, CDR1 is SNHLY and CDR2 is FYNNEI. This CDR3 spans 15 amino acids. Trimming at V came to 6 bases and at J to 10 bases, leaving 11 bases not matched to a gene. Combining the CDR3 with reference TRBV2 and TRBJ1-6 gives the whole variable domain EPEVTQTPSHQVTQMGQEVILRCVPISNHLYFYWYRQILGQKVEFLVSFYNNEISEKSEIFDDQFSVERPDGSNFTLKIRSTKLEDSAMYFCASRENGQGGSPLHFGNGTRLTVT.

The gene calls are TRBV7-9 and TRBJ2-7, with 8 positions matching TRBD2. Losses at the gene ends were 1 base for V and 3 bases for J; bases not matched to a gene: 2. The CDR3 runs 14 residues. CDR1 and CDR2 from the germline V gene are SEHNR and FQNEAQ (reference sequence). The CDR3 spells CASSLGGLGYEQYF. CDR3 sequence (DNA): TGTGCCAGCAGCTTAGGGGGACTAGGCTACGAGCAGTACTTC.

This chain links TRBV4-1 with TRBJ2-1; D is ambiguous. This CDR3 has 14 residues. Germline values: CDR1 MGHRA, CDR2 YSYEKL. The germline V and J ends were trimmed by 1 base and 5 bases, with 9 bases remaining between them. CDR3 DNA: TGCGCCAGCAGCCAAGCGGCGACACACAATGAGCAGTTCTTC. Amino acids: CASSQAATHNEQFF.

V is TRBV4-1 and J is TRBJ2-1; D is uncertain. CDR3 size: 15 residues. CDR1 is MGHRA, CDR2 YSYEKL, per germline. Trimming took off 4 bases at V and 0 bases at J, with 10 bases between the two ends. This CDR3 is CASSLITSSYNEQFF. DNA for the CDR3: TGCGCCAGCAGCCTAATCACGAGCTCCTACAATGAGCAGTTCTTC.

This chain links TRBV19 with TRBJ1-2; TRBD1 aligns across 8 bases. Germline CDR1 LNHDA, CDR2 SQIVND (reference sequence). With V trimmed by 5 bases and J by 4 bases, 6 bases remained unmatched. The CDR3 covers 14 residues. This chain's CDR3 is CASSWQGALYGYTF. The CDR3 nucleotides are TGTGCCAGTAGTTGGCAGGGGGCCCTCTATGGCTACACCTTC. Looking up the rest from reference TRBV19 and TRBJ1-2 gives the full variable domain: DGGITQSPKYLFRKEGQNVTLSCEQNLNHDAMYWYRQDPGQGLRLIYYSQIVNDFQKGDIAEGYSVSREKKESFPLTVTSAQKNPTAFYLCASSWQGALYGYTFGSGTRLTVV.

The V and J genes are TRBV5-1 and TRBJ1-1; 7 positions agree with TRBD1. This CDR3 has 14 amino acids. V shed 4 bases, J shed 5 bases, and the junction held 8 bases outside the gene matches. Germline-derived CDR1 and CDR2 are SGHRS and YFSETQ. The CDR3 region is CASSNGGGGTEAFF. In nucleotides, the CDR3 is TGCGCCAGCAGCAATGGAGGGGGCGGAACTGAAGCTTTCTTT.

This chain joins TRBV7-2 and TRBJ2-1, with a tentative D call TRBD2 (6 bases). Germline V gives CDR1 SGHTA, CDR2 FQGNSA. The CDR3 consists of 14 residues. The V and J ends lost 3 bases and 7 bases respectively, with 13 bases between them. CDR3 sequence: CASSLRLVPNEQFF. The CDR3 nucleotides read TGTGCCAGCAGCTTGCGACTAGTCCCAAATGAGCAGTTCTTC.

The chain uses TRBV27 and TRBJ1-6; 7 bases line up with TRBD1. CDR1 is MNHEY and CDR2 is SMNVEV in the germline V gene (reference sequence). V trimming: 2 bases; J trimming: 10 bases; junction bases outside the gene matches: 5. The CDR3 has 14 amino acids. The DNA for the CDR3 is TGTGCCAGCAGTTTACGACAGGGAAACTCACCCCTCCACTTT. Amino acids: CASSLRQGNSPLHF.

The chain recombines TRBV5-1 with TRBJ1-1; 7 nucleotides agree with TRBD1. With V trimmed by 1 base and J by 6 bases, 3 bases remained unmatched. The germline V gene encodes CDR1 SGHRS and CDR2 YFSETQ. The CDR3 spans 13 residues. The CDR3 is CASSLPQGSEAFF. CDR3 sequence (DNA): TGCGCCAGCAGCTTGCCACAGGGGTCTGAAGCTTTCTTT.

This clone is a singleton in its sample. CDR3 in DNA: TGTGCCAGCACGCCCGATTACTTACCAGGGGGAACTAATGAAAAACTGTTTTTT. As protein: CASTPDYLPGGTNEKLFF. The rearrangement links TRBV21-1 to TRBJ1-4; TRBD1, the D gene given by the table, was not confirmed from the DNA. TRBV21-1 is listed as a pseudogene. This CDR3 spans 18 amino acids.

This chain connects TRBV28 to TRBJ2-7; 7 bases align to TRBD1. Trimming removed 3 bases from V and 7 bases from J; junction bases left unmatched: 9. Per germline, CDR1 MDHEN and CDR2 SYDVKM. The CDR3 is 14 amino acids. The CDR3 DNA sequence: TGTGCCAGCAGTTTTGGGACAGTCCCCCGTGAGCAGTACTTC. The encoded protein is CASSFGTVPREQYF.

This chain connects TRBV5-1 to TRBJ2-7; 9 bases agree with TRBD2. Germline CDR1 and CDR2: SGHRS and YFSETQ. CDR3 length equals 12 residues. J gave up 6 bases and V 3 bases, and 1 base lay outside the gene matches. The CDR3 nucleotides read TGCGCCAGCAGCTCGACTAGCGGCGAGCAGTACTTC. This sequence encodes CASSSTSGEQYF. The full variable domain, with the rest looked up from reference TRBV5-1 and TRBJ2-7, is KAGVTQTPRYLIKTRGQQVTLSCSPISGHRSVSWYQQTPGQGLQFLFEYFSETQRNKGNFPGRFSGRQFSNSRSEMNVSTLELGDSALYLCASSSTSGEQYFGPGTRLTVT.

Here the CDR3 DNA reads TGTGCCAGCAGTGAAACGGGGGGCCTCGCGGGGTCCCTCCACTTT. Protein: CASSETGGLAGSLHF. The gene calls are TRBV28 and TRBJ1-6; D might be TRBD1 (6 bases). V gave up 5 bases and J gave up 14 bases, with 22 bases separating them. Germline loops: CDR1 MDHEN, CDR2 SYDVKM. CDR3 size: 15 residues.

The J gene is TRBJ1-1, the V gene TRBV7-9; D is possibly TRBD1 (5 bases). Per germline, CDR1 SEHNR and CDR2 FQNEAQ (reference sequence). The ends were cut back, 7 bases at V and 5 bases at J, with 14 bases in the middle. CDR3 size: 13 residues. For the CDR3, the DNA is TGTGCCAGCACCGCAGGGTACGCAACTGAAGCTTTCTTT. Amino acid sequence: CASTAGYATEAFF. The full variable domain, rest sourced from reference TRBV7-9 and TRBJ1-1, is DTGVSQNPRHKITKRGQNVTFRCDPISEHNRLYWYRQTLGQGPEFLTYFQNEAQLEKSRLLSDRFSAERPKGSFSTLEIQRTEQGDSAMYLCASTAGYATEAFFGQGTRLTVV.

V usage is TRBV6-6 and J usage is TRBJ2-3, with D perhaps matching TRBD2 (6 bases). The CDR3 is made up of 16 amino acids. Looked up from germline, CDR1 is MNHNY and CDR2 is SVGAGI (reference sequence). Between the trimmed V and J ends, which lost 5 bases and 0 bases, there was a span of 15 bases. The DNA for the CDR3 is TGTGCCAGCAGTCGTCTCCGCGGGACGAGCACAGATACGCAGTATTTT. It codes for CASSRLRGTSTDTQYF.

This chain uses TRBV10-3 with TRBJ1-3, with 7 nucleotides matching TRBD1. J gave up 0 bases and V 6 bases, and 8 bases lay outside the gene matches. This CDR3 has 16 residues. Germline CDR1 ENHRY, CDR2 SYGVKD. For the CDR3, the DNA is TGTGCCATCAGGGGGACAGTTTTCGGCTCTGGAAACACCATATATTTT. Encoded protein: CAIRGTVFGSGNTIYF.

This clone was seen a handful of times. CDR3 in DNA: TGTGCCAGCAGCCAAGATGCCGGACAGGGCCTCTCTGGAAACACCATATATTTT. Protein product: CASSQDAGQGLSGNTIYF. The rearrangement joins TRBV4-2 to TRBJ1-3; 8 nucleotides line up with TRBD1. This CDR3 region has 18 residues. CDR1 is LGHNA and CDR2 is YNFKEQ in the germline V gene. V was clipped by 0 bases and J by 0 bases; unmatched bases: 7.

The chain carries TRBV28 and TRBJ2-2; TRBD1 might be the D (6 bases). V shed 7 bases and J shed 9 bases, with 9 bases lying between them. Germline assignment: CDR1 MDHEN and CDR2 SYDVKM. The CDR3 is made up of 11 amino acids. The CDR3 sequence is CASTQGRELFF. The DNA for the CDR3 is TGTGCCAGCACCCAGGGGCGGGAGCTGTTTTTT.